This T cell receptor beta chain was captured by sequencing in a study of technical replicates of blood from several donors. Clones were read by immunoSEQ multiplex PCR, and TCRdb kept only the in-frame ones, dropping some. The repertoire holds approximately 85,000 clones, 94% seen once, with around 0.25% in the top ten. This CDR3 is 16 amino acids long. Germline trimming cut 6 bases from V and 7 bases from J; bases unmatched to any gene: 10. Germline CDR1 is LNHDA and CDR2 is SQIVND (reference sequence). Sequencing was carried out using T cells isolated from PBMCs. The genes are TRBV19 and TRBJ2-1, with 12 bases fitting TRBD2. This TCR was recovered from a human donor in good health. The CDR3 loop reads CASSLRLAGGWNEQFF. In nucleotides, the CDR3 is TGTGCCAGTAGCTTACGGCTAGCGGGAGGGTGGAATGAGCAGTTCTTC.